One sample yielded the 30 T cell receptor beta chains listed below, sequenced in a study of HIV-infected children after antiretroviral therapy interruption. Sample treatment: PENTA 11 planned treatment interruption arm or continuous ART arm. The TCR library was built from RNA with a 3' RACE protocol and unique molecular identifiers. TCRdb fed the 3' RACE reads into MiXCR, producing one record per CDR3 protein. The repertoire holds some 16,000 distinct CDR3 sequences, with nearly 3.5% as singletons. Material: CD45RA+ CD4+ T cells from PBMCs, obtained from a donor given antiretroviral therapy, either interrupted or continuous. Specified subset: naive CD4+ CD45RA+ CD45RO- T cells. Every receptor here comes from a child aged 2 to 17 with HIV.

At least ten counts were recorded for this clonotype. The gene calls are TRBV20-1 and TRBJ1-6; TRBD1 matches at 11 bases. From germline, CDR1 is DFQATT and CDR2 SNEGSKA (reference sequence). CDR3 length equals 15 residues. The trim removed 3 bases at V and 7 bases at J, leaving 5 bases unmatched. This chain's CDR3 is CSASSGTGGNSPLHF. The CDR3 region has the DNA TGCAGTGCTAGCTCCGGGACAGGGGGGAATTCACCCCTCCACTTT.

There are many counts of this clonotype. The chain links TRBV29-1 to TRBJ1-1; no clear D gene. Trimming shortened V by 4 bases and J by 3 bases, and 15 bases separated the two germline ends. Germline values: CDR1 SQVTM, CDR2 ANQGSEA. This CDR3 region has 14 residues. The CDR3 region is CSVGISPADTEAFF. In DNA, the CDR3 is TGCAGCGTTGGTATTTCGCCGGCGGACACTGAAGCTTTCTTT.

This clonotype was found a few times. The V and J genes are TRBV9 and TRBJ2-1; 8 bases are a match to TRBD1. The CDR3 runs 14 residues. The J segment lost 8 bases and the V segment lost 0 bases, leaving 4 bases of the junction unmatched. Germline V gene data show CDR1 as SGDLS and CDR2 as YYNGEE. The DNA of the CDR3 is TGTGCCAGCAGCGTAGTGGACAGGGAATATGAGCAGTTCTTC. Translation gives CASSVVDREYEQFF.

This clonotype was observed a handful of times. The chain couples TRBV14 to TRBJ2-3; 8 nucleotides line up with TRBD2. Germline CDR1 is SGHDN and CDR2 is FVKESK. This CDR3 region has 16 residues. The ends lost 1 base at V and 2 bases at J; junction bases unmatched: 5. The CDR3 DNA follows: TGTGCCAGCAGCCAAGGAACGGGGGGGACCACAGATACGCAGTATTTT. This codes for CASSQGTGGTTDTQYF.

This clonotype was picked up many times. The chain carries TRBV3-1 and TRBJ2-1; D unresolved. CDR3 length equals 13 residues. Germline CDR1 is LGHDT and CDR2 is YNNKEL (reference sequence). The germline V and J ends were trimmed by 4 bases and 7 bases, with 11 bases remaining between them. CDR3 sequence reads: CASSPLGPNEQFF. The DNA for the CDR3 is TGTGCCAGCAGCCCCTTGGGCCCAAATGAGCAGTTCTTC.

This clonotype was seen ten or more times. CDR3 DNA: TGTGCCAGCAGCTTAGGGGGACAGCCTGAAGAGACCCAGTACTTC. Amino acid sequence: CASSLGGQPEETQYF. The V and J genes are TRBV7-2 and TRBJ2-5, with 7 positions matching TRBD1. This CDR3 region has 15 residues. Unmatched junction bases numbered 5, after V lost 1 base and J lost 3 bases. Germline CDR1 SGHTA, CDR2 FQGNSA.

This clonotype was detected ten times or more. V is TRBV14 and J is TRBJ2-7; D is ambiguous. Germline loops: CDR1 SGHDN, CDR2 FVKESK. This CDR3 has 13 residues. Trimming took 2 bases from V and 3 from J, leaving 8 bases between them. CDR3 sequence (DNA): TGTGCCAGCAGCCAATTGGGCGTCTACGAGCAGTACTTC. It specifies CASSQLGVYEQYF. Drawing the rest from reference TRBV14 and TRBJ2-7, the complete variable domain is EAGVTQFPSHSVIEKGQTVTLRCDPISGHDNLYWYRRVMGKEIKFLLHFVKESKQDESGMPNNRFLAERTGGTYSTLKVQPAELEDSGVYFCASSQLGVYEQYFGPGTRLTVT.

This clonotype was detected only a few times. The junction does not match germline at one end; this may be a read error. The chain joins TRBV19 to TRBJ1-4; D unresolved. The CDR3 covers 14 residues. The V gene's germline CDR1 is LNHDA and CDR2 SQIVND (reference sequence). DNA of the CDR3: TGTGCCAGCAGTAACGGCATTTCCAACGAAAGATTATTTTTC. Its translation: CASSNGISNERLFF.

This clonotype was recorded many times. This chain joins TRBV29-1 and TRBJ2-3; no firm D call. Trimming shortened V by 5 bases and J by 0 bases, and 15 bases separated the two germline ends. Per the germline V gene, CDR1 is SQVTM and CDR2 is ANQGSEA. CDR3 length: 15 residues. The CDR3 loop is CSVYGSRGSTDTQYF. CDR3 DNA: TGCAGCGTTTATGGGTCCAGAGGTAGCACAGATACGCAGTATTTT.

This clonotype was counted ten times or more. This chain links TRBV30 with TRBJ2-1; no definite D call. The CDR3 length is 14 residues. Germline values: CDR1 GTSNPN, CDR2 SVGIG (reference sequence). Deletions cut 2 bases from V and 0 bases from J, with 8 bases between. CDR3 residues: CAWSIDGSYNEQFF. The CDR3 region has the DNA TGTGCCTGGAGTATAGACGGCTCCTACAATGAGCAGTTCTTC.

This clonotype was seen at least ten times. CDR3 in amino acids: CSVLGSTDTQYF. CDR3 nucleotides: TGCAGCGTTCTAGGGAGCACAGATACGCAGTATTTT. The rearrangement joins TRBV29-1 to TRBJ2-3, with unresolved D. Germline CDR1 is SQVTM and CDR2 is ANQGSEA. V was clipped by 5 bases and J by 0 bases, with 6 bases between them. The CDR3 has 12 residues.

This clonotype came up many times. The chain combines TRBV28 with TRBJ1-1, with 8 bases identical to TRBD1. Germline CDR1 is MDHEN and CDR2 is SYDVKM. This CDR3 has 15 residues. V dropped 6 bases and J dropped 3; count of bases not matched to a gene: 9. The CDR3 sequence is CASRSQGARDTEAFF. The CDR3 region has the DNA TGTGCCAGCAGATCCCAGGGGGCTAGGGACACTGAAGCTTTCTTT. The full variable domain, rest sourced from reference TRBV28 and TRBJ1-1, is DVKVTQSSRYLVKRTGEKVFLECVQDMDHENMFWYRQDPGLGLRLIYFSYDVKMKEKGDIPEGYSVSREKKERFSLILESASTNQTSMYLCASRSQGARDTEAFFGQGTRLTVV.

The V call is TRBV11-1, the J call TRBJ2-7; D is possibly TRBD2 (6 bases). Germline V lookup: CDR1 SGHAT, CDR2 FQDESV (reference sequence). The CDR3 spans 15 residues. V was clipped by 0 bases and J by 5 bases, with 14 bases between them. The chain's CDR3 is CASSLALGGRDEQYF. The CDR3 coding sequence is TGTGCCAGCAGCTTAGCGCTCGGGGGAAGGGACGAGCAGTACTTC.

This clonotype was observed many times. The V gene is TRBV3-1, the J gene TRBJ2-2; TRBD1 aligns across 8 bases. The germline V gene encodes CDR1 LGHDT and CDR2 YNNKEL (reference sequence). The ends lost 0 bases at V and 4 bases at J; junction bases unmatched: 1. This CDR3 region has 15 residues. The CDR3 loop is CASSQDRGLTGELFF. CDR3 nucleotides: TGTGCCAGCAGCCAAGACAGGGGGCTCACCGGGGAGCTGTTTTTT.

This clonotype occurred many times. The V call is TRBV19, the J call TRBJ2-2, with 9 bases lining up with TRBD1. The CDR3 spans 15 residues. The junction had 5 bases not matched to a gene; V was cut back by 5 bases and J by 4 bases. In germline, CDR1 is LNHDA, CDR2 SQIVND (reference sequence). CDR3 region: CASSYRGRGTGELFF. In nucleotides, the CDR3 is TGTGCCAGTAGTTACAGGGGGCGAGGCACCGGGGAGCTGTTTTTT.

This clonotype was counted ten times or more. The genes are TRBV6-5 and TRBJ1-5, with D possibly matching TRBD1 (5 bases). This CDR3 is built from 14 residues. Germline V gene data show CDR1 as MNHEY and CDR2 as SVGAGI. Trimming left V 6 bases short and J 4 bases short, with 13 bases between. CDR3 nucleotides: TGTGCCAGCAGCCCGGGACGGACTAATCAGCCCCAGCATTTT. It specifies CASSPGRTNQPQHF.

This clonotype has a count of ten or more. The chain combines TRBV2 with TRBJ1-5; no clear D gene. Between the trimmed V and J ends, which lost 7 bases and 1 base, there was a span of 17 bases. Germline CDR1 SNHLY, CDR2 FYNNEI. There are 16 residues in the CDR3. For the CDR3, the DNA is TGTGCCAGCACACGGGGTATCTTTGAGAGCAATCAGCCCCAGCATTTT. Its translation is CASTRGIFESNQPQHF.

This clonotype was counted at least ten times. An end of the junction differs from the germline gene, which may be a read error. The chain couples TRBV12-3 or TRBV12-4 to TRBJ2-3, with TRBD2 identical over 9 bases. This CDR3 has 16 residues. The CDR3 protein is CANSPQTSGSTDTQYF. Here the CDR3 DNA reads TGTGCCAACAGTCCGCAGACTAGCGGTAGCACAGATACGCAGTATTTT.

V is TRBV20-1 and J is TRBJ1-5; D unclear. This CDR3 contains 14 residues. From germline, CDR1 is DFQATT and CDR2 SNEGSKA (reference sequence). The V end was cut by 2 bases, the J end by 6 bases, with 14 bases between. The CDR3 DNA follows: TGCAGTGCTAGAAACCTCAAAGTCGGTCAGCCCCAGCATTTT. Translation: CSARNLKVGQPQHF.

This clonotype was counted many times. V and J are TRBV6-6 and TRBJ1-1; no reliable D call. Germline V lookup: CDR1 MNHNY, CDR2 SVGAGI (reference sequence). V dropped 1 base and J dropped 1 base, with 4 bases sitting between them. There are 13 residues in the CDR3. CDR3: CASSYYGNTEAFF. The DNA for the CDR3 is TGTGCCAGCAGTTACTACGGGAACACTGAAGCTTTCTTT.

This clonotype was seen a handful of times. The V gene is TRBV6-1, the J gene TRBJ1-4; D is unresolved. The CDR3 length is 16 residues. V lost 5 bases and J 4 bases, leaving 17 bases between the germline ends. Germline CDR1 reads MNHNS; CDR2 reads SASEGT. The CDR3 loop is CASSQILELLNEKLFF. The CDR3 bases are TGTGCCAGCAGTCAAATATTAGAGCTGCTTAATGAAAAACTGTTTTTT.

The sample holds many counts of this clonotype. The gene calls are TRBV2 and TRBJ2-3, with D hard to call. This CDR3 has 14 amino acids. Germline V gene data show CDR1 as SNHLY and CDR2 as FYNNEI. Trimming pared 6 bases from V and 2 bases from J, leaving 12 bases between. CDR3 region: CASSNRPATDTQYF. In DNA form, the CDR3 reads TGTGCCAGCAGCAATCGGCCGGCCACAGATACGCAGTATTTT.

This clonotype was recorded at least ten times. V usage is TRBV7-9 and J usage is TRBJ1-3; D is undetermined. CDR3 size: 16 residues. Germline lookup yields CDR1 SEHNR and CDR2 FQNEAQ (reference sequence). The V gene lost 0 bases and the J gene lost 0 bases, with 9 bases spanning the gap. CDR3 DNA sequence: TGTGCCAGCAGCTTAGCGGAACTTTCCTCTGGAAACACCATATATTTT. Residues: CASSLAELSSGNTIYF.

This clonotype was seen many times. CDR3 sequence reads: CATSDPANYGYTF. The DNA for the CDR3 is TGTGCCACCAGTGACCCAGCTAACTATGGCTACACCTTC. The chain uses TRBV24-1 and TRBJ1-2; D is unclear. Germline CDR1 reads KGHDR; CDR2 reads SFDVKD. V was pared by 4 bases and J by 0 bases, with 5 bases between. The CDR3 totals 13 residues.

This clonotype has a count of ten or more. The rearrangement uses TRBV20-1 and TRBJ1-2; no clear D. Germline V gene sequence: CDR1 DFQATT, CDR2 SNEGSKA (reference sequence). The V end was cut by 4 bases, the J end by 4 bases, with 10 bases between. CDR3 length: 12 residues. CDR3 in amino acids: CSAKTQTYGYTF. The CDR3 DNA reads TGCAGTGCTAAAACGCAGACCTATGGCTACACCTTC.

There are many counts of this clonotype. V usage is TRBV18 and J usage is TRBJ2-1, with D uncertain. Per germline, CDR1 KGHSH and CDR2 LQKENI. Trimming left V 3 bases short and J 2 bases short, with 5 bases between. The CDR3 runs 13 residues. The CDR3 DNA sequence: TGTGCCAGCTCACCCCAGACCTACAATGAGCAGTTCTTC. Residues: CASSPQTYNEQFF.

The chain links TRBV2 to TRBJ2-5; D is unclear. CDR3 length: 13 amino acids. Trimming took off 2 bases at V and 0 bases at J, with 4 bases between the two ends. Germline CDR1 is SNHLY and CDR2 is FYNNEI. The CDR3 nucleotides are TGTGCCAGCAGTGAAACGCACCAAGAGACCCAGTACTTC. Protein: CASSETHQETQYF.

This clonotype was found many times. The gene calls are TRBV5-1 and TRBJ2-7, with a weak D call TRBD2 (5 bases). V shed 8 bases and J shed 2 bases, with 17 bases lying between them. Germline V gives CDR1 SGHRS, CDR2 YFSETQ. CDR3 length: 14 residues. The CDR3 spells CASSLSREAYEQYF. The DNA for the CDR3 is TGCGCCAGTTCATTATCCCGGGAAGCCTACGAGCAGTACTTC. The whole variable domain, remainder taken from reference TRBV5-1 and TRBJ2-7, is KAGVTQTPRYLIKTRGQQVTLSCSPISGHRSVSWYQQTPGQGLQFLFEYFSETQRNKGNFPGRFSGRQFSNSRSEMNVSTLELGDSALYLCASSLSREAYEQYFGPGTRLTVT.

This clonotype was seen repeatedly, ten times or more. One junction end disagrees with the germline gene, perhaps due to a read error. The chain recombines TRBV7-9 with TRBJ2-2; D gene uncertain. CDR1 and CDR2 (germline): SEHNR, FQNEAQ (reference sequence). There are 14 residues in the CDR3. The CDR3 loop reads CVSSLRDSNGELFF. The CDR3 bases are TGTGTCAGCAGCTTACGAGACTCCAACGGGGAGCTGTTTTTT.

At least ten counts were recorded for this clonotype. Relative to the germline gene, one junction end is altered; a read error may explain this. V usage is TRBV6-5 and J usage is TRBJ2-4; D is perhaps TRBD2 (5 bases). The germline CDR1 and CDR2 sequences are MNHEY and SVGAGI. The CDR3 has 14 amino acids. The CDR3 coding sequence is TGTGCCAGCAGTGATGAGGGTGATCAAAACACCTTGTACTTT. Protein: CASSDEGDQNTLYF.